These T cell receptor beta chains were read from a single sample in a study of cytomegalovirus exposure and HLA in healthy donors. Profiling relied on immunoSEQ multiplex PCR, and the TCRdb table lists in-frame clones only, not all of them. The profile shows 75,000 to 90,000 clones, around 76% of them singletons. The sequenced sample consisted of PBMCs. These receptors were obtained from a male donor in good health and CMV-seropositive. CDR3s include the opening cysteine and the closing phenylalanine or tryptophan. Each record gives: V gene, D gene, J gene, clone size, CDR3 DNA, CDR3 protein. The D gene is left open where the match is weak. Clone size is given for some rows only: seen once, a few or many times, or a class if the clone is expanded.

TRBV11-1	TRBD1	TRBJ2-1	-	TGTGCCAGCAGCTTAGCGTCAGGGACAGGCATCAGCTCCTACAATGAGCAGTTCTTC	CASSLASGTGISSYNEQFF
TRBV6-5	TRBD1	TRBJ2-7	-	TGTGCCAGCAGTTACGGACAGGGGGCCTCCTACGAGCAGTACTTC	CASSYGQGASYEQYF
TRBV5-6	-	TRBJ2-2	-	TGTGCCAGCAGCTTCCTGGGGCGAGACACCGGGGAGCTGTTTTTT	CASSFLGRDTGELFF
TRBV10-3	-	TRBJ1-2	-	TGTGCCATCAGTGAGCCCGCCGACAGGAGTTATGGCTACACCTTC	CAISEPADRSYGYTF
TRBV19	TRBD2	TRBJ2-1	-	TGTGCCAGTAGTATGAGCGGGGGCTCCTACAATGAGCAGTTCTTC	CASSMSGGSYNEQFF
TRBV7-2	TRBD1	TRBJ2-7	-	TGTGCCAGCAGCTACGGGACAGGGGGGGAGAAGGTCTACGAGCAGTACTTC	CASSYGTGGEKVYEQYF
TRBV4-1	TRBD1	TRBJ1-2	-	TGCGCCAGCAGCCAAGATCTGCGGGACAGAGCCAACTATGGCTACACCTTC	CASSQDLRDRANYGYTF
TRBV28	-	TRBJ1-3	-	TGTGCCAGCAGTTTCCCACGGCGGAGTGGAAACACCATATATTTT	CASSFPRRSGNTIYF
TRBV5-4	-	TRBJ1-6	-	TGTGCCAGCAGCTTGGTTGGGGCTTATAATTCACCCCTCCACTTT	CASSLVGAYNSPLHF
TRBV19	-	TRBJ2-3	-	TGTGCCAGTAGTATAGATGGAGAGACAGATACGCAGTATTTT	CASSIDGETDTQYF
TRBV27	TRBD2	TRBJ2-1	-	TGTGCCAGCTGCCCTCGGGCTAGCGGGATGTTCAATGAGCAGTTCTTC	CASCPRASGMFNEQFF
TRBV5-4	TRBD1	TRBJ2-3	once	TGTGCCAGCAGCTTGTGGTTAGGGGGCGCGACCACAGATACGCAGTATTTT	CASSLWLGGATTDTQYF
TRBV5-1	-	TRBJ1-1	-	TGCGCCAGCAGCTGGGCCGGGACGGGGGAGTCTGAAGCTTTCTTT	CASSWAGTGESEAFF
TRBV6-5	TRBD2	TRBJ2-3	-	TGTGCCAGCACCTCAGCGGGAGTAAGAGATACGCAGTATTTT	CASTSAGVRDTQYF
TRBV14	TRBD2	TRBJ2-1	-	TGTGCCAGCAGCCCCTGGACTAGCGGGCTTTACAATGAGCAGTTCTTC	CASSPWTSGLYNEQFF
TRBV21-1	-	TRBJ2-1	once	TGTGCCAGCAGCAAAGGGGGCGGTAGCGGGGGGGCCCAGACGGAACTCTTC	CASSKGGGSGGAQTELF
TRBV5-8	-	TRBJ2-2	-	TGTGCCAGCAGCTTTCTCGGGGGAGCGGCCGGGGAGCTGTTTTTT	CASSFLGGAAGELFF
TRBV7-8	TRBD2	TRBJ2-7	-	TGTGCCAGCAGCCACGGGACTAGCGGGGGCTACGAGCAGTACTTC	CASSHGTSGGYEQYF
TRBV5-6	-	TRBJ1-4	-	TGTGCCAGCAGCAGTGAGGCGGGCGAAAAACTGTTTTTT	CASSSEAGEKLFF
TRBV9	TRBD1	TRBJ1-5	-	TGTGCCAGCAGCTTGGGACAGGGTGAGAGGCAGCCCCAGCATTTT	CASSLGQGERQPQHF
TRBV28	-	TRBJ2-7	-	TGTGCCAGCAGTTTAGGTGCGTCCGAGCAGTACTTC	CASSLGASEQYF
TRBV6-1	-	TRBJ1-1	-	TGTGCCAGCAGTGAAACGAGACTAAGAAACACTGAAGCTTTCTTT	CASSETRLRNTEAFF
TRBV6-7	TRBD1	TRBJ1-2	-	TGTGCCAGCAGTTACTCGAAGAGAACGACAGGGGGCACTTCGGATGGCTACACCTTC	CASSYSKRTTGGTSDGYTF
TRBV6-6	-	TRBJ1-2	few	TGTGCCAGCAACGACGACAGTAACTATGGCTACACCTTC	CASNDDSNYGYTF
TRBV5-1	TRBD2	TRBJ2-7	-	TGCGCCAGCAGCTTGGCCCCCGCGGGAGGGCGGGACGAGCAGTACTTC	CASSLAPAGGRDEQYF
TRBV2	-	TRBJ1-2	-	-	CAGTRTYLCGYTF
TRBV28	-	TRBJ1-3	-	TGTATATCTGGGGCGTCCTCTGGAAACACCATATATTTT	CISGASSGNTIYF
TRBV4-1	-	TRBJ2-4	-	TGCGCCAGCAGCCAAAGGACGGCTAGCGATAGCAAAAACATTCAGTACTTC	CASSQRTASDSKNIQYF
TRBV29-1	-	TRBJ1-1	-	TGCAGCGTGTCGCGGACTCTTCTGAACACTGAAGCTTTCTTT	CSVSRTLLNTEAFF
TRBV28	TRBD1	TRBJ1-1	-	TGTGCCAGCAAAACAGGACAGGGGAGGACTGAAGCTTTCTTT	CASKTGQGRTEAFF
TRBV28	-	TRBJ2-6	few	TGTGCCAGCAGTATCGTCCTCTCTGGGGCCAACGTCCTGACTTTC	CASSIVLSGANVLTF
TRBV4-3	TRBD2	TRBJ2-1	-	TGCGCCAGCAGCGAGATAGGGACTAGCGGGTCGAGCTCCTACAATGAGCAGTTCTTC	CASSEIGTSGSSSYNEQFF
TRBV9	-	TRBJ1-6	-	TGTGCCAGCAGCGTCCAAAATTCACCCCTCCACTTT	CASSVQNSPLHF
TRBV10-2	TRBD1	TRBJ1-6	once	TGCGCCAGCAGCGGGACAGAGAATTCACCCCTCCACTTT	CASSGTENSPLHF
TRBV7-2	TRBD1	TRBJ1-5	few	TGTGCCAGCAGCTTAGCGGGACAGCGCAATCAGCCCCAGCATTTT	CASSLAGQRNQPQHF
TRBV28	-	TRBJ1-1	few	TGTGCCAGCAGGGGGGGACCGGTAAATAAGGAAGCTTTCTTT	CASRGGPVNKEAFF
TRBV28	TRBD1	TRBJ2-1	-	TGTGCCAGCAGTTTCGTCCAGGGGGCTTGGGGTGAGCAGTTCTTC	CASSFVQGAWGEQFF
TRBV27	-	TRBJ1-1	-	TGTGCCAGCAGTCCAAGTCCGGGGGGAAGAACTGAAGCTTTCTTT	CASSPSPGGRTEAFF
TRBV5-4	-	TRBJ2-2	-	TGTGCCAGCAGCTCCGGGACTCCCAACACCGGGGAGCTGTTTTTT	CASSSGTPNTGELFF
TRBV13	TRBD1	TRBJ1-2	-	TGTGCCAGCAGCTTCCGATACCGGGACAGGGGGCTGGGATACACCTTC	CASSFRYRDRGLGYTF